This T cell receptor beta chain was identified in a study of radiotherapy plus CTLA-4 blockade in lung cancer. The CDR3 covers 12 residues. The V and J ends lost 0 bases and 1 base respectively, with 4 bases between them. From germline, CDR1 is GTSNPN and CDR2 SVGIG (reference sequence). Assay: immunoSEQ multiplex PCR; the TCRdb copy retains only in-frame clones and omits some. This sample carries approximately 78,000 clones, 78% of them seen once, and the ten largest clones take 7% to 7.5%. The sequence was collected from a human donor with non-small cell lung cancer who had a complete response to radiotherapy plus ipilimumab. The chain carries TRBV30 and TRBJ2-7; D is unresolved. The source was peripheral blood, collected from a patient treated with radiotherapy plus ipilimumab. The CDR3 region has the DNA TGTGCCTGGAGTGTAACTTCCTACGAGCAGTACTTC. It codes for CAWSVTSYEQYF.